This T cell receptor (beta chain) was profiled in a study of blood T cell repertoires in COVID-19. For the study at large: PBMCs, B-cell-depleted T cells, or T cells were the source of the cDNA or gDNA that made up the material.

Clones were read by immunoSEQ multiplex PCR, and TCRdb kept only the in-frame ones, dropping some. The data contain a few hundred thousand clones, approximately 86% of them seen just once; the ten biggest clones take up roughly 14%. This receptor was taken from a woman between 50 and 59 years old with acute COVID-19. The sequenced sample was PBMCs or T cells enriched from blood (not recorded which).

CDR3 DNA sequence: TGTGCCAGTAGTAGGAGAACAGGGGCGAACACCGGGGAGCTGTTTTTT. As protein: CASSRRTGANTGELFF. V is TRBV19 and J is TRBJ2-2, with 7 positions matching TRBD1. The CDR3 has 16 amino acids. After removal of 4 bases from V and 0 bases from J, the junction contained 5 bases not matched to a gene. The germline V gene has CDR1 LNHDA and CDR2 SQIVND (reference sequence).